A single sample is the source of the 23 T cell receptor beta chains below, sequenced in a study of cytomegalovirus exposure and HLA in healthy donors. Vbeta (60) and Jbeta (13) primers were used in the PCR. TCRdb's copy holds only in-frame clones and misses some; the assay was immunoSEQ multiplex PCR. The sample gives about 190,000 clones, around 82% of which show up once; more than 1.5% is in the top ten. Sequencing input: PBMCs. The receptors stem from a young man in good health and CMV-seronegative.

The chain's CDR3 is CASSIGLAEETQYF. DNA for the CDR3: TGTGCCAGTAGTATAGGACTAGCGGAAGAGACCCAGTACTTC. This chain joins TRBV19 and TRBJ2-5; TRBD2 aligns across 9 bases. This CDR3 has 14 amino acids. J lost 3 bases, V lost 1 base, and 0 bases had no gene match. Per germline, CDR1 LNHDA and CDR2 SQIVND (reference sequence).

V gene TRBV5-4 combines with J gene TRBJ1-2, with D possibly matching TRBD1 (6 bases). From germline, CDR1 is SGHNT and CDR2 YYREEE (reference sequence). V was cut by 0 bases and J by 4 bases, with 13 bases left in between. This CDR3 region has 15 residues. CDR3 sequence: CASSLVAGASYGYTF. In DNA form, the CDR3 reads TGTGCCAGCAGCTTGGTGGCAGGGGCTTCCTATGGCTACACCTTC.

The gene calls are TRBV28 and TRBJ1-5; the D gene is possibly TRBD1 (5 bases). This CDR3 contains 17 residues. V lost 6 bases, J lost 0 bases, and 18 bases lay in between. Looked up from germline, CDR1 is MDHEN and CDR2 is SYDVKM. CDR3 DNA: TGTGCCAGCAGGCCTATACGGGGGGGTTATAGCAATCAGCCCCAGCATTTT. Protein product: CASRPIRGGYSNQPQHF.

V is TRBV9 and J is TRBJ1-6; 11 bases match TRBD1. The CDR3 runs to 18 residues. V was pared by 4 bases and J by 0 bases, with 6 bases of the junction left unmatched. Germline CDR1 is SGDLS and CDR2 is YYNGEE. For the CDR3, the DNA is TGTGCCAGCAGCCCAGGACAGGGGGCGAGCTCCTATAATTCACCCCTCCACTTT. Translation gives CASSPGQGASSYNSPLHF.

The genes are TRBV5-1 and TRBJ2-6; perhaps TRBD2 as D (5 bases). Germline CDR1 reads SGHRS; CDR2 reads YFSETQ. V shed 0 bases and J shed 0 bases, with 10 bases lying between them. This CDR3 region has 17 residues. CDR3 region: CASSLDGGSSGANVLTF. For the CDR3, the DNA is TGCGCCAGCAGCTTGGATGGCGGGTCCTCTGGGGCCAACGTCCTGACTTTC.

V usage is TRBV4-1 and J usage is TRBJ2-7; 10 bases are shared with TRBD2. This CDR3 comprises 16 residues. Germline V lookup: CDR1 MGHRA, CDR2 YSYEKL. After removal of 5 bases from V and 5 bases from J, the junction contained 12 bases not matched to a gene. The CDR3 sequence: CASSYRAGGVRDEQYF. Written as DNA, the CDR3 is TGCGCCAGCAGCTACCGAGCGGGGGGGGTTAGAGACGAGCAGTACTTC.

The CDR3 reads CAISESDSQETQYF. In DNA, the CDR3 is TGTGCCATCAGTGAGTCAGACAGCCAAGAGACCCAGTACTTC. The chain uses TRBV10-3 and TRBJ2-5; the D gene is possibly TRBD1 (5 bases). CDR3 length: 14 amino acids. CDR1 is ENHRY and CDR2 is SYGVKD in the germline V gene. With 0 bases removed from V and 1 base from J, the gap between germline ends came to 6 bases.

V gene TRBV2 combines with J gene TRBJ1-5; 7 bases line up with TRBD1. Trimming removed 1 base from V and 7 bases from J; junction bases left unmatched: 13. The germline gives CDR1 SNHLY, CDR2 FYNNEI. CDR3 size: 17 residues. CDR3 sequence (DNA): TGTGCCAGCAGTGAAGGGCTGTATACAGGGGACTGGCAGCCCCAGCATTTT. Its protein is CASSEGLYTGDWQPQHF.

A single count supports this clone. This rearrangement joins TRBV5-1 to TRBJ2-5, with D possibly matching TRBD2 (6 bases). Trimming stripped 5 bases from V and 5 bases from J, with 13 bases between. The CDR3 is 13 residues long. The germline V gene encodes CDR1 SGHRS and CDR2 YFSETQ. CDR3 nucleotide sequence: TGCGCCAGCAGGATGGAGGGTCGTGAGACCCAGTACTTC. Translating gives CASRMEGRETQYF.

The chain uses TRBV6-5 and TRBJ2-7, with D possibly TRBD1 on 6 matching bases. This CDR3 contains 14 residues. V dropped 6 bases and J dropped 2 bases, with 14 bases sitting between them. The germline V gene has CDR1 MNHEY and CDR2 SVGAGI. CDR3 region: CASRPDRGPYEQYF. The CDR3 region has the DNA TGTGCCAGCAGACCGGACAGAGGACCCTACGAGCAGTACTTC.

This chain connects TRBV29-1 to TRBJ1-1; D is undetermined. Deletions cut 1 base from V and 3 bases from J, with 12 bases between. The CDR3 consists of 14 residues. Germline values: CDR1 SQVTM, CDR2 ANQGSEA. Written as DNA, the CDR3 is TGCAGCGTTGAAGTGGCGGGGTGGTACACTGAAGCTTTCTTT. Protein product: CSVEVAGWYTEAFF.

This chain links TRBV10-3 with TRBJ1-1, with D unresolved. The CDR3 spans 14 residues. Trimming took 5 bases from V and 1 from J, leaving 11 bases between them. CDR1 is ENHRY and CDR2 is SYGVKD in the germline V gene. DNA for the CDR3: TGTGCCATCAGTCCACGACTCAGGAACACTGAAGCTTTCTTT. It encodes CAISPRLRNTEAFF.

The chain has TRBV6-5 and TRBJ1-1; D gene ambiguous. Germline values: CDR1 MNHEY, CDR2 SVGAGI. CDR3 length equals 15 residues. V lost 2 bases, J lost 5 bases, and 15 bases lay in between. The CDR3 region is CASSYVADVKTEAFF. The DNA of the CDR3 is TGTGCCAGCAGTTACGTGGCCGATGTAAAGACTGAAGCTTTCTTT.

This clone was seen more than once but under ten times. This chain uses TRBV5-6 with TRBJ1-1, with D uncertain. The V end lost 0 bases, the J end lost 3 bases, and 6 bases lay between the germline ends. From germline, CDR1 is SGHDT and CDR2 YYEEEE. The CDR3 is 13 amino acids. For the CDR3, the DNA is TGTGCCAGCAGCTTGGACAGTGACACTGAAGCTTTCTTT. Its translation: CASSLDSDTEAFF.

This clone was counted a single time. The chain joins TRBV14 to TRBJ2-7; D gene unclear. Germline V gene data show CDR1 as SGHDN and CDR2 as FVKESK. The CDR3 covers 13 residues. V lost 0 bases and J lost 3, with 6 bases in between. CDR3 nucleotides: TGTGCCAGCAGCCAAGATCGGAGCTACGAGCAGTACTTC. Amino acid sequence: CASSQDRSYEQYF.

This rearrangement joins TRBV10-2 to TRBJ2-2; 8 bases line up with TRBD2. Germline V lookup: CDR1 WSHSY, CDR2 SAAADI. Germline trimming cut 4 bases from V and 5 bases from J; bases unmatched to any gene: 6. The CDR3 is made up of 15 amino acids. In nucleotides, the CDR3 is TGCGCCAGCAGTGTGGCACGGGGGGGGACCGGGGAGCTGTTTTTT. Protein sequence: CASSVARGGTGELFF.

This clone occurred a few times. J is TRBJ2-5 and V is TRBV19; a possible D gene is TRBD1 (6 bases). Looked up from germline, CDR1 is LNHDA and CDR2 is SQIVND (reference sequence). This CDR3 has 15 residues. Trimming stripped 3 bases from V and 0 bases from J, with 11 bases between. The CDR3 is CASSIGRGDQETQYF. For the CDR3, the DNA is TGTGCCAGTAGTATCGGCAGGGGCGACCAAGAGACCCAGTACTTC.

This clone was counted once. The chain employs TRBV5-4 and TRBJ2-1; 15 nucleotides align to TRBD2. CDR1 and CDR2 from the germline V gene are SGHNT and YYREEE (reference sequence). The J segment lost 9 bases and the V segment lost 4 bases, leaving 5 bases of the junction unmatched. This CDR3 comprises 15 residues. CDR3 in DNA: TGTGCCAGCAGCCCGGGACTAGCGGGGGGTTTTGAGCAGTTCTTC. This translates into CASSPGLAGGFEQFF. Drawing the rest from reference TRBV5-4 and TRBJ2-1, the complete variable domain is ETGVTQSPTHLIKTRGQQVTLRCSSQSGHNTVSWYQQALGQGPQFIFQYYREEENGRGNFPPRFSGLQFPNYSSELNVNALELDDSALYLCASSPGLAGGFEQFFGPGTRLTVL.

The chain recombines TRBV5-1 with TRBJ2-7, with 9 bases fitting TRBD1. V dropped 0 bases and J dropped 5; count of bases not matched to a gene: 6. This CDR3 has 15 amino acids. Germline CDR1 and CDR2: SGHRS and YFSETQ. The CDR3 DNA reads as TGCGCCAGCAGCTTGGCCGGGACAGGGTACAACGAGCAGTACTTC. It encodes CASSLAGTGYNEQYF.

The rearrangement links TRBV7-6 to TRBJ2-1; 9 bases match TRBD1. The CDR3 spans 16 residues. Losses at the gene ends were 2 bases for V and 5 bases for J; bases not matched to a gene: 7. Germline V lookup: CDR1 SGHVS, CDR2 FNYEAQ. The CDR3 coding sequence is TGTGCCAGCAGCTTACGTACGGGACAGGGCGACAATGAGCAGTTCTTC. Translated, it gives CASSLRTGQGDNEQFF.

The count of this clone is one. The chain uses TRBV6-5 and TRBJ2-1; D might be TRBD2 (5 bases). CDR3 length: 13 amino acids. The V gene lost 4 bases and the J gene lost 9 bases, with 13 bases spanning the gap. Germline assignment: CDR1 MNHEY and CDR2 SVGAGI. CDR3 loop: CASSFSRESEQFF. The CDR3 DNA is TGTGCCAGCAGTTTTTCTAGGGAGAGTGAGCAGTTCTTC.

The rearrangement uses TRBV11-2 and TRBJ2-5, with TRBD2 identical over 10 bases. Per the germline V gene, CDR1 is SGHAT and CDR2 is FQNNGV. This CDR3 spans 17 amino acids. V trimming: 2 bases; J trimming: 5 bases; junction bases outside the gene matches: 11. CDR3 sequence: CASSLSSSGSKRETQYF. The CDR3 region has the DNA TGTGCCAGCAGCTTAAGTTCTAGCGGGAGTAAAAGGGAGACCCAGTACTTC. Combining the CDR3 with reference TRBV11-2 and TRBJ2-5 gives the whole variable domain EAGVAQSPRYKIIEKRQSVAFWCNPISGHATLYWYQQILGQGPKLLIQFQNNGVVDDSQLPKDRFSAERLKGVDSTLKIQPAKLEDSAVYLCASSLSSSGSKRETQYFGPGTRLLVL.

Only one count was recorded for this clone. The chain's CDR3 is CASSSGFSLALNTEAFF. Written as DNA, the CDR3 is TGTGCCAGCAGCTCAGGGTTTTCCCTTGCATTGAACACTGAAGCTTTCTTT. This rearrangement joins TRBV11-2 to TRBJ1-1; D possibly corresponds to TRBD1 (5 bases). Germline V gene lookup returns CDR1 SGHAT and CDR2 FQNNGV. The CDR3 is made up of 17 amino acids. Trimming shortened V by 4 bases and J by 0 bases, and 18 bases separated the two germline ends.